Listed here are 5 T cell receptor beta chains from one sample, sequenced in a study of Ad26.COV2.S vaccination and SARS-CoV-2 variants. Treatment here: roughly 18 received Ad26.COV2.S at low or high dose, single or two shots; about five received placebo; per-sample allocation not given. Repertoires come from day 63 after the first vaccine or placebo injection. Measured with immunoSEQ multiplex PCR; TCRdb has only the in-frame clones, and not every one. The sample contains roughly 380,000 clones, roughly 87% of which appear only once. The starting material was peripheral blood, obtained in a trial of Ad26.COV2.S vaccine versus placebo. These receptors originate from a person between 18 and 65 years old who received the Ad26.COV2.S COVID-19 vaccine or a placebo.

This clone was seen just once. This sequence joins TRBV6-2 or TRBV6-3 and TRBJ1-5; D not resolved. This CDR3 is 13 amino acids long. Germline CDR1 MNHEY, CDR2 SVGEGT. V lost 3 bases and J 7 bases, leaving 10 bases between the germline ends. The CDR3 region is CASSYRGGQPQHF. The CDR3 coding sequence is TGTGCCAGCAGTTATAGAGGAGGACAGCCCCAGCATTTT.

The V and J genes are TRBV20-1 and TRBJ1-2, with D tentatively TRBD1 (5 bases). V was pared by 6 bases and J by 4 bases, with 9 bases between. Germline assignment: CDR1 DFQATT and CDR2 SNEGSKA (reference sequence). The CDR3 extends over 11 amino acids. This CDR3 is CSAQGGYGYTF. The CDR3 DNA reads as TGCAGTGCCCAGGGAGGCTATGGCTACACCTTC.

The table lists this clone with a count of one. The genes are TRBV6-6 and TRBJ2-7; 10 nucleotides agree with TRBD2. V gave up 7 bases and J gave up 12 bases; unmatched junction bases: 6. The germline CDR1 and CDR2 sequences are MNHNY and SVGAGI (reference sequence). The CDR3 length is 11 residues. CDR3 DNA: TGTGCCAGCACCTCAGCGGGGGGGTGGTACTTC. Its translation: CASTSAGGWYF.

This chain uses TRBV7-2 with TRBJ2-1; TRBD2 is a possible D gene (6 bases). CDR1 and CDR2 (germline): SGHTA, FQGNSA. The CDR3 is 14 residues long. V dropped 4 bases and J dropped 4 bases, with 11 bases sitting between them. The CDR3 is CASSSAGLYNEQFF. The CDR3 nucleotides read TGTGCCAGCAGCTCAGCGGGTTTGTACAATGAGCAGTTCTTC. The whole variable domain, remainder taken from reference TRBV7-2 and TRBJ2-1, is GAGVSQSPSNKVTEKGKDVELRCDPISGHTALYWYRQSLGQGLEFLIYFQGNSAPDKSGLPSDRFSAERTGGSVSTLTIQRTQQEDSAVYLCASSSAGLYNEQFFGPGTRLTVL.

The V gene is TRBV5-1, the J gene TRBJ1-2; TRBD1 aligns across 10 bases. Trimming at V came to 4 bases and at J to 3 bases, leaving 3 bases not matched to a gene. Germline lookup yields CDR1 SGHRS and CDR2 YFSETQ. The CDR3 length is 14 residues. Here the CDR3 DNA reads TGCGCCAGCAGCCCCGGGACAGGGGACTATGGCTACACCTTC. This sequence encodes CASSPGTGDYGYTF. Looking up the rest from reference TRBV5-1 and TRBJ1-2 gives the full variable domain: KAGVTQTPRYLIKTRGQQVTLSCSPISGHRSVSWYQQTPGQGLQFLFEYFSETQRNKGNFPGRFSGRQFSNSRSEMNVSTLELGDSALYLCASSPGTGDYGYTFGSGTRLTVV.